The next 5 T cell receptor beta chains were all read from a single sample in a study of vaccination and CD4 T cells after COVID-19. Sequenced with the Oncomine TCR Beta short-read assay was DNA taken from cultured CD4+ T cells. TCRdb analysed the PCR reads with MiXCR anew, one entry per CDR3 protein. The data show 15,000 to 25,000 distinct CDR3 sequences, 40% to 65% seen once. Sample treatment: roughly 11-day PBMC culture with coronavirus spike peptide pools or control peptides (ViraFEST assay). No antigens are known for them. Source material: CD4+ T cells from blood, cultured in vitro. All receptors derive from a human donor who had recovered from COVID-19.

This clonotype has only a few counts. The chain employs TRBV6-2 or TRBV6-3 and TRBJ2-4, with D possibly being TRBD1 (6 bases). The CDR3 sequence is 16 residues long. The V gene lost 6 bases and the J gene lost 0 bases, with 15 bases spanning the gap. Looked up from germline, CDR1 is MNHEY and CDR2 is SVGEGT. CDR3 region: CASSEDSRLAKNIQYF. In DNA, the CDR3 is TGTGCCAGCAGCGAGGACAGCCGTCTAGCCAAAAACATTCAGTACTTC.

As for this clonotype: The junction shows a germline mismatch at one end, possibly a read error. The CDR3 coding sequence is TGTCCCACCAGCAGAGGGCAGGGAGGGTATGGCTACACCTTC. Protein sequence: CPTSRGQGGYGYTF. The rearrangement joins TRBV15 to TRBJ1-2; D may be TRBD1 (5 bases). CDR3 length: 14 amino acids. CDR1 is LNHNV and CDR2 is YYDKDF in the germline V gene (reference sequence).

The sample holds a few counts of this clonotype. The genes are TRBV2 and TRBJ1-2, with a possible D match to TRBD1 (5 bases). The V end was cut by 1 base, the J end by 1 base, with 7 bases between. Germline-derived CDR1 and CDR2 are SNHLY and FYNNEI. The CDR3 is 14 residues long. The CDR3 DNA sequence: TGTGCCAGCAGTGAAGTAAGGGGTAACTATGGCTACACCTTC. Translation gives CASSEVRGNYGYTF.

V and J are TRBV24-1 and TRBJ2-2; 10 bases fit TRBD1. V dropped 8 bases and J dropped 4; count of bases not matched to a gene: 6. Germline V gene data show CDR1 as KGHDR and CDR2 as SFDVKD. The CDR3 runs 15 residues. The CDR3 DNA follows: TGTGCCACCACTTTCCGGGACAGGGGCACCGGGGAGCTGTTTTTT. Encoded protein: CATTFRDRGTGELFF.

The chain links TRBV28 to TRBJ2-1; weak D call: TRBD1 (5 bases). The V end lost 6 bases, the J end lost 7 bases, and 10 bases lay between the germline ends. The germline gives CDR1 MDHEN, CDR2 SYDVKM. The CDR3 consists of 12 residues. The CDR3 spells CASRDIQNEQFF. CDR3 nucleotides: TGTGCCAGCAGGGACATACAAAATGAGCAGTTCTTC.